The 20 T cell receptor beta chains below all came from one sample that was sequenced in a study of shared clonotypes between healthy human individuals. Assay used: immunoSEQ multiplex PCR; TCRdb lists only in-frame clones, some missing. Of some 2.4 million clones listed, approximately 93% are singletons. Sequences were obtained from naive CD4+ T cells from PBMCs. The subset: CD45RA+ positively selected. These receptors all come from a man between 18 and 35 years old in good health. Some clones in this sample may be carry-over from other donors' samples.

The genes are TRBV27 and TRBJ2-7; TRBD1 agrees at 7 bases. V gave up 4 bases and J gave up 2 bases; unmatched junction bases: 5. CDR1 is MNHEY and CDR2 is SMNVEV in the germline V gene (reference sequence). The CDR3 consists of 14 residues. CDR3 sequence reads: CASSYRQGPYEQYF. The CDR3 coding sequence is TGTGCCAGCAGTTACCGACAGGGACCCTACGAGCAGTACTTC.

Comments on this clone: The sample holds other DNA sequences that translate to the same CDR3. The gene calls are TRBV18 and TRBJ2-5; tentative D call: TRBD2 (6 bases). Trimming shortened V by 3 bases and J by 5 bases, and 10 bases separated the two germline ends. The CDR3 sequence is 13 residues long. The V gene's germline CDR1 is KGHSH and CDR2 LQKENI. The chain's CDR3 is CASSPTRGETQYF. The CDR3 DNA follows: TGTGCCAGCTCACCGACTAGAGGGGAGACCCAGTACTTC.

This chain connects TRBV15 to TRBJ2-4; D may match TRBD1 or TRBD2 (5 bases each). Looked up from germline, CDR1 is LNHNV and CDR2 is YYDKDF (reference sequence). The length of the CDR3 is 17 residues. Trimming cost V 4 bases and J 9 bases, with 25 bases left between them. The CDR3 nucleotides are TGTGCCACCAGCATTCCCCCTGGTGGTCGGGGCTGGGGCATTCAGTACTTC. Translating it yields CATSIPPGGRGWGIQYF. The entire variable domain, with the rest obtained from reference TRBV15 and TRBJ2-4, is as follows: DAMVIQNPRYQVTQFGKPVTLSCSQTLNHNVMYWYQQKSSQAPKLLFHYYDKDFNNEADTPDNFQSRRPNTSFCFLDIRSPGLGDTAMYLCATSIPPGGRGWGIQYFGAGTRLSVL.

The rearrangement joins TRBV7-9 to TRBJ2-5, with D unclear. CDR3 length: 14 amino acids. CDR1 and CDR2 from the germline V gene are SEHNR and FQNEAQ (reference sequence). V was pared by 4 bases and J by 5 bases, with 14 bases between. CDR3 in DNA: TGTGCCAGCAGCTCCCAGGTCTCCACGGAGACCCAGTACTTC. It specifies CASSSQVSTETQYF.

The gene calls are TRBV25-1 and TRBJ2-1; 9 nucleotides line up with TRBD2. CDR1 is MGHDK, CDR2 SYGVNS, per germline. After removal of 5 bases from V and 10 bases from J, the junction contained 6 bases not matched to a gene. This CDR3 has 13 amino acids. This CDR3 reads CASSPDLAGEQFF. CDR3 coding DNA: TGTGCCAGCAGTCCTGACCTAGCGGGAGAGCAGTTCTTC.

This clone was seen just once. V and J are TRBV28 and TRBJ2-2, with D tentatively TRBD2 (6 bases). The germline V gene has CDR1 MDHEN and CDR2 SYDVKM. V was trimmed by 4 bases and J by 3 bases, leaving 18 bases between them. The CDR3 sequence is 17 residues long. The CDR3 region is CASSSQRVAEYTGELFF. DNA of the CDR3: TGTGCCAGCAGTTCCCAGCGGGTAGCGGAATACACCGGGGAGCTGTTTTTT.

V and J are TRBV7-7 and TRBJ1-1; D not resolved. Germline V gene sequence: CDR1 SSHAT, CDR2 FNYEAQ (reference sequence). V lost 5 bases, J lost 8 bases, and 15 bases lay in between. The CDR3 sequence is 13 residues long. In DNA form, the CDR3 reads TGTGCCAGCAGCCCGGGAGGTTTGATGGAAGCTTTCTTT. Translating gives CASSPGGLMEAFF.

This clone turned up a few times. The V and J genes are TRBV9 and TRBJ1-1, with 10 bases identical to TRBD1. The CDR3 sequence is 15 residues long. The germline gives CDR1 SGDLS, CDR2 YYNGEE. The J segment lost 3 bases and the V segment lost 0 bases, leaving 2 bases of the junction unmatched. CDR3 amino acids: CASSVVGTGDTEAFF. CDR3 sequence (DNA): TGTGCCAGCAGCGTAGTAGGGACAGGGGACACTGAAGCTTTCTTT.

This chain connects TRBV9 to TRBJ2-7; D perhaps matches TRBD2 (5 bases). The CDR3 runs to 16 residues. V lost 4 bases, J lost 2 bases, and 19 bases lay in between. CDR1 and CDR2 from the germline V gene are SGDLS and YYNGEE. The chain's CDR3 is CASSPNVRVGAYEQYF. The CDR3 DNA follows: TGTGCCAGCAGCCCTAACGTACGAGTCGGGGCCTACGAGCAGTACTTC.

The rearrangement uses TRBV7-2 and TRBJ2-3; 11 nucleotides align to TRBD2. Per the germline V gene, CDR1 is SGHTA and CDR2 is FQGNSA. The CDR3 is made up of 18 amino acids. V lost 4 bases to trimming and J lost 1 base; unmatched junction nucleotides: 10. The CDR3 nucleotides are TGTGCCAGCAGCTCAACATCGGTAGCGGGAGGGGGCACAGATACGCAGTATTTT. Its protein is CASSSTSVAGGGTDTQYF.

Comments on this clone: Additional DNA sequences in this sample encode the identical CDR3. The V gene is TRBV2, the J gene TRBJ2-7; no reliable D call. This CDR3 spans 11 amino acids. The V end was cut by 4 bases, the J end by 4 bases, with 5 bases between. Germline V gives CDR1 SNHLY, CDR2 FYNNEI. The CDR3, as DNA: TGTGCCAGCAGTGTGGAATACGAGCAGTACTTC. Its translation is CASSVEYEQYF.

V gene TRBV7-3 combines with J gene TRBJ2-3; D gene ambiguous. The ends were cut back, 3 bases at V and 4 bases at J, with 5 bases in the middle. Germline CDR1 reads SGHTA; CDR2 reads FQGTGA. The CDR3 covers 12 residues. CDR3 protein: CASSFTADTQYF. The CDR3 DNA is TGTGCCAGCAGCTTTACAGCAGATACGCAGTATTTT.

This chain joins TRBV2 and TRBJ2-7; D unresolved. Between the trimmed V and J ends, which lost 7 bases and 6 bases, there was a span of 19 bases. The CDR3 runs to 14 residues. Germline V gene data show CDR1 as SNHLY and CDR2 as FYNNEI. CDR3 bases: TGTGCCAGCACTCAAAGTTCAGGCCTCAGCGAGCAGTACTTC. Protein: CASTQSSGLSEQYF.

The CDR3 reads CASSPNQAYTEAFF. The DNA for the CDR3 is TGTGCCAGCAGCCCCAACCAGGCGTACACTGAAGCTTTCTTT. The chain links TRBV7-2 to TRBJ1-1; D gene ambiguous. This CDR3 is 14 amino acids long. Per germline, CDR1 SGHTA and CDR2 FQGNSA. V was trimmed by 5 bases and J by 3 bases, leaving 13 bases between them.

The chain is built from TRBV27 and TRBJ2-5, with TRBD1 matching 9 bases. V shed 6 bases and J 5 bases; nucleotides not matched to a gene: 16. Germline-derived CDR1 and CDR2 are MNHEY and SMNVEV (reference sequence). This CDR3 has 17 amino acids. The CDR3 region has the DNA TGTGCCAGCAGGGCGGGAATCGACAGGGGGGTTGGTGAGACCCAGTACTTC. Residues: CASRAGIDRGVGETQYF.

As regards this clone: Other DNA sequences of this sample code for an identical CDR3. The V call is TRBV7-9, the J call TRBJ2-1, with D unclear. CDR1 is SEHNR and CDR2 is FQNEAQ in the germline V gene (reference sequence). Between the trimmed V and J ends, which lost 1 base and 0 bases, there was a span of 4 bases. This CDR3 is built from 14 residues. The CDR3 DNA reads TGTGCCAGCAGCTTAGGCGGCTCCTACAATGAGCAGTTCTTC. Encoded protein: CASSLGGSYNEQFF.

The V and J genes are TRBV28 and TRBJ1-5; D ambiguous. Germline V gene sequence: CDR1 MDHEN, CDR2 SYDVKM. Trimming pared 3 bases from V and 6 bases from J, leaving 21 bases between. CDR3 length: 17 amino acids. The CDR3 here is CASSFRGWEQIGQPQHF. CDR3 coding DNA: TGTGCCAGCAGTTTTAGAGGCTGGGAGCAGATCGGTCAGCCCCAGCATTTT.

This clone came up a few times. The rearrangement joins TRBV28 to TRBJ1-4; 7 bases agree with TRBD1. Unmatched junction bases numbered 18, after V lost 6 bases and J lost 5 bases. This CDR3 region has 18 residues. Germline loops: CDR1 MDHEN, CDR2 SYDVKM. This CDR3 reads CASRYYGPRGQRNEKLFF. The DNA for the CDR3 is TGTGCCAGCAGGTATTACGGCCCGAGGGGGCAGAGGAATGAAAAACTGTTTTTT.

With regard to this clone: The sample carries other DNA sequences with the same CDR3. This chain uses TRBV7-3 with TRBJ2-5; tentatively, D is TRBD1 (6 bases). Germline values: CDR1 SGHTA, CDR2 FQGTGA. This CDR3 comprises 14 residues. V lost 0 bases and J lost 1, with 6 bases in between. Written as DNA, the CDR3 is TGTGCCAGCAGCTTAACAGGGGGCCAAGAGACCCAGTACTTC. It encodes CASSLTGGQETQYF.

The V and J genes are TRBV11-3 and TRBJ2-1, with 9 nucleotides matching TRBD1. Trimming removed 1 base from V and 8 bases from J; junction bases left unmatched: 12. Germline lookup yields CDR1 SGHNT and CDR2 YENEEA. The CDR3 runs 17 residues. The CDR3 DNA reads TGTGCCAGCAGCTTAGCCCCGTTAGGGACAGGGATCGATGAGCAGTTCTTC. Translating gives CASSLAPLGTGIDEQFF.